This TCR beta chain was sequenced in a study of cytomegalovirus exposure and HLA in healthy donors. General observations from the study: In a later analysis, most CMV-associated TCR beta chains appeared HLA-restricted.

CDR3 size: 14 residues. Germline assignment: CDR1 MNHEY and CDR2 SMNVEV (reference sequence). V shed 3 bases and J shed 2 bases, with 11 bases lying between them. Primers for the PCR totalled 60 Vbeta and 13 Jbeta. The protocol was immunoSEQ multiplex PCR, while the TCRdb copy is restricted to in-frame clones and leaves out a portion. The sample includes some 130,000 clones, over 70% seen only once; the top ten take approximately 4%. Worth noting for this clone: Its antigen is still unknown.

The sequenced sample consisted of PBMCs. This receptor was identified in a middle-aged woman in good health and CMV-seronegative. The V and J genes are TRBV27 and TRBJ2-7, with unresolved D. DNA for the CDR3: TGTGCCAGCAGTTTTGGCTCCGGAGCCTACGAGCAGTACTTC. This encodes CASSFGSGAYEQYF.